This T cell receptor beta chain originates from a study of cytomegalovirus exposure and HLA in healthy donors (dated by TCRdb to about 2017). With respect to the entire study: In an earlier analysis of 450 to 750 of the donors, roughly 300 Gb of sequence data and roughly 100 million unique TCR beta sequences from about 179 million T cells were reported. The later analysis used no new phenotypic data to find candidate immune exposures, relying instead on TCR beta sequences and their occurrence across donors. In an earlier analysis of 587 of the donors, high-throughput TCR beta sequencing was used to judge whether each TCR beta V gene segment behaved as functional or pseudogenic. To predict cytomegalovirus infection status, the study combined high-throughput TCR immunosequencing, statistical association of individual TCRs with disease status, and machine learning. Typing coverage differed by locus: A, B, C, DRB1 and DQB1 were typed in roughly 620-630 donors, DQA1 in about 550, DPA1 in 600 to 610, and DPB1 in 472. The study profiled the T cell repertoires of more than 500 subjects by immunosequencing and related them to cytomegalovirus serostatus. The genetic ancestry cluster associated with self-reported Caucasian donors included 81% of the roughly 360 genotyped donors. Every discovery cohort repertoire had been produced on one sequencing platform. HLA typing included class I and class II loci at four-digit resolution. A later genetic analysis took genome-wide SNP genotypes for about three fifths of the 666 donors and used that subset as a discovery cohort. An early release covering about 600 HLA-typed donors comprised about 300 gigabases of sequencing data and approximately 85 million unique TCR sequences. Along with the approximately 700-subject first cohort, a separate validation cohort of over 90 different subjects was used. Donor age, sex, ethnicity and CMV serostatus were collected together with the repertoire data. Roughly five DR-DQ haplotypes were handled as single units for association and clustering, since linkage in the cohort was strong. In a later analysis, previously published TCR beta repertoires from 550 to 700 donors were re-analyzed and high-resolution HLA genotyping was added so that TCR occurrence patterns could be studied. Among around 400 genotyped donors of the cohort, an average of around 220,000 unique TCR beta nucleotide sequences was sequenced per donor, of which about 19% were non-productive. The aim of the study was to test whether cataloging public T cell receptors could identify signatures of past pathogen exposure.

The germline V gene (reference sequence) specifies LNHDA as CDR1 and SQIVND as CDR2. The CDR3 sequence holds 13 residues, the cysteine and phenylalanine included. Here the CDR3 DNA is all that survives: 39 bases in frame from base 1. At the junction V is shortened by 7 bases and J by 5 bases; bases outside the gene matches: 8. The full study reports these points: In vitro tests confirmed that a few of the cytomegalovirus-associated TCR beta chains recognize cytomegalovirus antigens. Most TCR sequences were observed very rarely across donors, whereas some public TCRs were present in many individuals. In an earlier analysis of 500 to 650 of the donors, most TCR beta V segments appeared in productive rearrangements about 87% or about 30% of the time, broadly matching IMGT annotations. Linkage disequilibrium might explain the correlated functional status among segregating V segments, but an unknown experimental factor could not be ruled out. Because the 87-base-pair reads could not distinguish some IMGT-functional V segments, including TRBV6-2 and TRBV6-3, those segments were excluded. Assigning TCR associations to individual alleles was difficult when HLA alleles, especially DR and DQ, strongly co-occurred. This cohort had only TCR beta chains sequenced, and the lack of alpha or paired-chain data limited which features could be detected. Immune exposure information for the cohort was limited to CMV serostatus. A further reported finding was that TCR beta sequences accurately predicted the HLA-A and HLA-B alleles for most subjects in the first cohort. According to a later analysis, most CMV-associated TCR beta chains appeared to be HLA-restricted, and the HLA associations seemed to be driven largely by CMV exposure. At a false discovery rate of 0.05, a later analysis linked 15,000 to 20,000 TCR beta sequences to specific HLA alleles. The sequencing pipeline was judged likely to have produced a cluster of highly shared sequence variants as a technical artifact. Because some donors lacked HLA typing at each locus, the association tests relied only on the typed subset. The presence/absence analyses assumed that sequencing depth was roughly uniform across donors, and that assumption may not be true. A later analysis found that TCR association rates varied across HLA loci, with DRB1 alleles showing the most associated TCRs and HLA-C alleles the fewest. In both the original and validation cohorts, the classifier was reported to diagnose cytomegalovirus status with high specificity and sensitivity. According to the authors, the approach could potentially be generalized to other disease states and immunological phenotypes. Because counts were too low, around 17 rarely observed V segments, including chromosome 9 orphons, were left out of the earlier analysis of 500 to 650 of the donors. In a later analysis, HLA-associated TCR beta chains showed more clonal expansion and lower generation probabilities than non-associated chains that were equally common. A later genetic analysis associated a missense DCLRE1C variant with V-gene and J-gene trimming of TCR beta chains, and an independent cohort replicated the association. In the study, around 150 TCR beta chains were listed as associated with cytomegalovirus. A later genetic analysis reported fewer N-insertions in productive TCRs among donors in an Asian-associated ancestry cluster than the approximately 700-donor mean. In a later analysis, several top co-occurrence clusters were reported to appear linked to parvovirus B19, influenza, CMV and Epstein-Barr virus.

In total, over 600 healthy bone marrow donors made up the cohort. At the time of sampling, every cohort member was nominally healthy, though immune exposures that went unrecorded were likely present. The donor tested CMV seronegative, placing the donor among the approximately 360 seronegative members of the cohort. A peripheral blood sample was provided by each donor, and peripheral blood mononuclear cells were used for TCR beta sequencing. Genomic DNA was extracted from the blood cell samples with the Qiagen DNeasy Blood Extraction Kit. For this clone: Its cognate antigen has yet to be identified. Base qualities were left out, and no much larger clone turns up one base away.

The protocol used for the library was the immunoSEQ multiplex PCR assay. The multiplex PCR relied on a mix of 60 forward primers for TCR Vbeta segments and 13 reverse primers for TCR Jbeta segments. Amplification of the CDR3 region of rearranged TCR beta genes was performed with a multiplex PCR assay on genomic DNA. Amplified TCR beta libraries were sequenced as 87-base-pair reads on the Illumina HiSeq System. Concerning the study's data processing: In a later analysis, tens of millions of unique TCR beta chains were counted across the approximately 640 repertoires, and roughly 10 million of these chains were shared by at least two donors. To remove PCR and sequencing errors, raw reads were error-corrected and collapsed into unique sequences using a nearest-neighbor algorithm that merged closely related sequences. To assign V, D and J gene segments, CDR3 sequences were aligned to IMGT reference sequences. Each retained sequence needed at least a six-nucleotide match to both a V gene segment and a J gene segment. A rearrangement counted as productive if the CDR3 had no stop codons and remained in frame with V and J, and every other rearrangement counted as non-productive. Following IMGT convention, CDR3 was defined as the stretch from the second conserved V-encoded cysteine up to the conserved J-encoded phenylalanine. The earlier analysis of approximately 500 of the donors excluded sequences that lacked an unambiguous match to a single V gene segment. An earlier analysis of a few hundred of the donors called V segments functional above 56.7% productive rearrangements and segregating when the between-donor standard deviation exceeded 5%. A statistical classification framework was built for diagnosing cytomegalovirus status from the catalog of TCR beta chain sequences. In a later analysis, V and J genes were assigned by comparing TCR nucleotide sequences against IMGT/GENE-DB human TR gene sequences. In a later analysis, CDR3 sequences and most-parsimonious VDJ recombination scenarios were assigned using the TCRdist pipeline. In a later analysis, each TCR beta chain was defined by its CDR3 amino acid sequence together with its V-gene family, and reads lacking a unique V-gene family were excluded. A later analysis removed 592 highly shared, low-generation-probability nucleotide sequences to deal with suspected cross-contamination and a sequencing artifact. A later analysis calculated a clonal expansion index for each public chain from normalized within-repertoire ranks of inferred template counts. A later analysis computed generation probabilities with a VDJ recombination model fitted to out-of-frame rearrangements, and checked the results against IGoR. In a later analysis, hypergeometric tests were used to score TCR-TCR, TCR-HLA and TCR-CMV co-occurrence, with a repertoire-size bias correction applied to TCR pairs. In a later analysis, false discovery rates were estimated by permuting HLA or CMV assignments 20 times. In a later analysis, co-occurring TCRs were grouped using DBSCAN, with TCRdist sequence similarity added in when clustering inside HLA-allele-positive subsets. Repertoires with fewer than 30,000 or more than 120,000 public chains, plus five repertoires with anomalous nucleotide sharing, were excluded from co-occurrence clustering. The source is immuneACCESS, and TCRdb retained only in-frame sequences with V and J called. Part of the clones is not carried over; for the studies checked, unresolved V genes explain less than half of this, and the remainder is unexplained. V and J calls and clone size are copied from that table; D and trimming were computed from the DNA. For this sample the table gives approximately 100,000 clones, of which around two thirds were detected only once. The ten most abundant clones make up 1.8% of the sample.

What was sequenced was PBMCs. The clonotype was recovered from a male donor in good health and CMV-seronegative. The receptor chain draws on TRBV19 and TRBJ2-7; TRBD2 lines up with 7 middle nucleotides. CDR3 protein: CASKGRAVNEQYF. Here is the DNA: TGTGCCAGTAAGGGGAGGGCGGTCAACGAGCAGTACTTC.